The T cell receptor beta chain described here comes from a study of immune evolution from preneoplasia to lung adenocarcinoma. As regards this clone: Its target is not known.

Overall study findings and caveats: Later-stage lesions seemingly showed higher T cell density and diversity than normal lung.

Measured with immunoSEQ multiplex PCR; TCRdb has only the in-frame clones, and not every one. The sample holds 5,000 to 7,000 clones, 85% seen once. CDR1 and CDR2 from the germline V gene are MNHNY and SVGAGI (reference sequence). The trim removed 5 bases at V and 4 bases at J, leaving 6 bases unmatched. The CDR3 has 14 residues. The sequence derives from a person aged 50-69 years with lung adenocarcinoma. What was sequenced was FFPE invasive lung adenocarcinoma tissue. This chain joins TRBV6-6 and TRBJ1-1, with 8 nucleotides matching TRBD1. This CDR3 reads CASSTTGGSTEAFF. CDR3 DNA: TGTGCCAGCAGTACCACAGGGGGATCCACTGAAGCTTTCTTT.